This TCR beta chain is from a study of vaccination effects on CD4 cells after COVID-19 (dated by TCRdb to 2022 to 2024). In the study overall: Two doses of either the BNT162b2 or the mRNA-1273 mRNA SARS-CoV-2 vaccine were administered to participants. SARS-CoV-2 spike-specific CD4+ TCR repertoires were compared before and after mRNA vaccination in COVID-19 convalescent patients and in infection-naive vaccine recipients. The full study included 9 to 10 COVID-19 convalescent patients and a few SARS-CoV-2-naive healthy vaccine recipients. Cultures from other donors in the study were sequenced using the Oncomine TCR Beta short-read assay on an Illumina iSeq 100.

Library preparation was by the immunoSEQ multiplex PCR assay. DNA from the cultured, isolated CD4+ T cells was subjected to TCR beta CDR3 sequencing. Concerning the study's data processing: Non-productive TCR sequences were removed, reads were trimmed to the CDR3 region, and CDR3s of at least 7 amino acids were retained. Antigen-specific clonotypes were identified with the MANAFEST web app by comparing expansion in peptide wells against reference cultures. To be called positive, a clone needed expansion at FDR<0.05 compared with the reference and with all other wells, an odds ratio greater than 5, and a frequency greater than 0.1% in two replicate wells. Cross-reactive clonotypes were defined as significantly expanded in SARS-CoV-2 spike wells and in at least one common cold coronavirus spike condition. Using the stringdist R package, CDR3 similarity was measured by Levenshtein distance, and unrooted trees were constructed with ape in R 3.6.1. TCRdb carries this immuneACCESS record with in-frame sequences only. Its versions omit some clonotypes, under half of them owing to an unresolved V gene in the studies checked, with the rest unexplained. V and J calls and clone size come straight from that table; D and trimming were deduced from the DNA. The sample has tens of thousands of clones on record, 75% to 85% of them singletons. The ten biggest clones cover 6% of the sample.

The germline V gene supplies CDR1 KGHSH and CDR2 LQKENI. Between the V and J ends, shortened by 3 bases and 1 base respectively, the junction contains 12 bases. From cysteine to phenylalanine, the CDR3 is 16 amino acids long. Only the CDR3 part of the read is kept: 48 bases, read in frame from the first base. Broader findings and caveats from the paper: Limitations of the study were the small number of convalescent patients and the absence of early post-infection timepoints. At late post-vaccination timepoints, both infection-induced and vaccine-induced clones showed marked clonal contraction, consistent with waning T cell responses. Among healthy vaccine recipients, nearly all vaccine-induced clones were SARS-CoV-2 mono-reactive, and just 1 of 255 was cross-reactive with common cold coronaviruses.

The ViraFEST assay stimulated PBMC with viral peptide pools and then used TCR sequencing to identify antigen-specific CD4+ T cell clonotypes by expansion. After 10 to 11 days of culture, CD4+ T cells were isolated with the EasySep CD4+ T cell isolation kit. The absence of prior SARS-CoV-2 infection in healthy vaccine recipients was confirmed by negative nucleocapsid antibodies before and after vaccination. Each well held roughly 2 million PBMC cultured in IMDM containing approximately 5.2% human AB serum, 8.5 to 10 IU/ml IL-2 and gentamicin, along with around 11 ug/ml peptides. Half of the culture medium was replaced with fresh IL-2-containing medium on days 3 and 7. Unless noted otherwise, every peptide stimulation condition was grown in triplicate wells. PBMC were separated from whole blood using Ficoll-Paque Plus gradient centrifugation and were then either cryopreserved at -140C or used fresh. The spike proteins of SARS-CoV-2 and of the common cold coronaviruses HCoV-NL63, HCoV-OC43 and HCoV-229E were spanned by overlapping peptide pools. The QIAamp micro DNA kit was used to extract genomic DNA from the cultured CD4+ T cells.

Concerning this clone itself: Its recognized antigen is unknown. No base-level quality is on record; no much larger clone is a single base apart.

Here the chain combines TRBV18 and TRBJ1-4; no confident D gene assignment can be made. Source: CD4+ T cells from PBMCs cultured with HCoV-OC43 spike peptides, taken before COVID-19 vaccination. The cell subset or site label, as the study defines it: HCoV-OC43 spike overlapping peptide pool stimulation. This receptor was taken from a human donor who received a COVID-19 vaccine. The CDR3 corresponds to CASSPFISQTNEKLFF. The bases read TGTGCCAGCTCACCGTTCATTTCGCAAACTAATGAAAAACTGTTTTTT.